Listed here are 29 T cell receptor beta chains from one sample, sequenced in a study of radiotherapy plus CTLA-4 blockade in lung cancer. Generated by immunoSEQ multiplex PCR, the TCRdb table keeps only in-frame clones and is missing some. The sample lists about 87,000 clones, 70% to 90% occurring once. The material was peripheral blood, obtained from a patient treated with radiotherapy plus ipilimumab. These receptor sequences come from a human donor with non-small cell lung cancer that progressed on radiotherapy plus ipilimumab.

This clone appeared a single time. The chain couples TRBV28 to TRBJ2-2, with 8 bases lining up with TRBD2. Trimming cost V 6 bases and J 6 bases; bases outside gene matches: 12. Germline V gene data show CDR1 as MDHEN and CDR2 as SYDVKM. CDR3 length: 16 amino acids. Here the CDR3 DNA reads TGTGCCAGCAGCTCCCCTGGCGGGGGGTCAGCCGGGGAGCTGTTTTTT. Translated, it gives CASSSPGGGSAGELFF.

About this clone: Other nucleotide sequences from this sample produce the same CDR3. The CDR3 region is CASAPGPRGNTIYF. CDR3 bases: TGTGCCAGCGCTCCCGGGCCTAGGGGAAACACCATATATTTT. V is TRBV27 and J is TRBJ1-3; no reliable D call. Trimming removed 8 bases at V and 4 bases at J, with 15 bases between. The CDR3 runs to 14 residues. Germline V gene sequence: CDR1 MNHEY, CDR2 SMNVEV (reference sequence).

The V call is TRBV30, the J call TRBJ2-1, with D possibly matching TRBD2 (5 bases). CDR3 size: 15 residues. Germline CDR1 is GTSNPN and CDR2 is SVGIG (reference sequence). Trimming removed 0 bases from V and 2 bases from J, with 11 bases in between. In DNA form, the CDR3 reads TGTGCCTGGAGTGTACGAGGGTTTACCTACAATGAGCAGTTCTTC. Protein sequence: CAWSVRGFTYNEQFF.

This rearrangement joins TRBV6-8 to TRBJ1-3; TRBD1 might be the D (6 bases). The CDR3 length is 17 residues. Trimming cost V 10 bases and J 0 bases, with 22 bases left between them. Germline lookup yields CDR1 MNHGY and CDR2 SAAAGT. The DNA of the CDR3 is TGTGCCACCACCCGGGGGCAGGGAGCCTCCTCTGGAAACACCATATATTTT. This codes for CATTRGQGASSGNTIYF.

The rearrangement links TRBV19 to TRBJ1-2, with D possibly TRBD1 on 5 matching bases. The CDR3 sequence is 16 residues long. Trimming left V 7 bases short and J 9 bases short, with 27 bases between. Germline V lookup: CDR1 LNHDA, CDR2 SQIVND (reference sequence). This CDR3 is CASIPHGREVRYSYTF. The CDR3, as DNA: TGTGCCAGTATCCCCCATGGCAGGGAGGTCCGTTACAGCTACACCTTC.

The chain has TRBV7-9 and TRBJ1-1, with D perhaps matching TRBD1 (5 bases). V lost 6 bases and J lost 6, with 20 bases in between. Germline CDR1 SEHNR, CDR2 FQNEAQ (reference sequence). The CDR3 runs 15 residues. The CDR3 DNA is TGTGCCAGCAGTGAACCGGGACGGGCGAGATCTGAAGCTTTCTTT. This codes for CASSEPGRARSEAFF.

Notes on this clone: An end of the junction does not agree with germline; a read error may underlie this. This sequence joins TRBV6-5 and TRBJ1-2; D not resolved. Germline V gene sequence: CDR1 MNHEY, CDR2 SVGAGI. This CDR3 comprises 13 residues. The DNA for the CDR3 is TGTGCCAGCACCGGTTTACCTCTTGCGCCACCGTCCTTC. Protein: CASTGLPLAPPSF.

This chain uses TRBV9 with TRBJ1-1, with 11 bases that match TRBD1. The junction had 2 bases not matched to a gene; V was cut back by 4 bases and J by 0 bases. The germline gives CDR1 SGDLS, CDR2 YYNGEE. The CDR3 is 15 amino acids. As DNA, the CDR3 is TGTGCCAGCAGCAAGGGACAGGGGGTGAACACTGAAGCTTTCTTT. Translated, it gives CASSKGQGVNTEAFF.

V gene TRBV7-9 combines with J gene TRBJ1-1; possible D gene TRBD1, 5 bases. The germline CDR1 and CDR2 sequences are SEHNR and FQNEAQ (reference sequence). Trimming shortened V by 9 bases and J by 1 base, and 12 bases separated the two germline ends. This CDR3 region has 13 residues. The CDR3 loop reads CASESGQNTEAFF. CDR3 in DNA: TGTGCCAGTGAATCAGGGCAGAACACTGAAGCTTTCTTT.

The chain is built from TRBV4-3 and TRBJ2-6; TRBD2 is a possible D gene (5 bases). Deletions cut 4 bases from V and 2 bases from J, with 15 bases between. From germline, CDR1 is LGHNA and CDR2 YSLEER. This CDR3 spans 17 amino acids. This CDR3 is CASSPRLGSTGANVLTF. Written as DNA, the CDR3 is TGCGCCAGCAGCCCGCGCCTGGGGAGCACTGGGGCCAACGTCCTGACTTTC.

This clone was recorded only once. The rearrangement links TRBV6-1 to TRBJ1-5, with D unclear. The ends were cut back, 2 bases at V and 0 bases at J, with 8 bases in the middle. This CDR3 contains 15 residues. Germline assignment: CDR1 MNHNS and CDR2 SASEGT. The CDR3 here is CASSETEGSNQPQHF. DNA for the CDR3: TGTGCCAGCAGTGAAACCGAGGGTAGCAATCAGCCCCAGCATTTT.

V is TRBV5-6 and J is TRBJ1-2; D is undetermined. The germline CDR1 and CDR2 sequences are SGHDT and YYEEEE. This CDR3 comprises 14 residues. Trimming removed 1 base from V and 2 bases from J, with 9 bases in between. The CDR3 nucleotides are TGTGCCAGCAGCTTGAGGCAGGCGAACTATGGCTACACCTTC. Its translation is CASSLRQANYGYTF. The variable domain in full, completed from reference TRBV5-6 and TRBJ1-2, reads DAGVTQSPTHLIKTRGQQVTLRCSPKSGHDTVSWYQQALGQGPQFIFQYYEEEERQRGNFPDRFSGHQFPNYSSELNVNALLLGDSALYLCASSLRQANYGYTFGSGTRLTVV.

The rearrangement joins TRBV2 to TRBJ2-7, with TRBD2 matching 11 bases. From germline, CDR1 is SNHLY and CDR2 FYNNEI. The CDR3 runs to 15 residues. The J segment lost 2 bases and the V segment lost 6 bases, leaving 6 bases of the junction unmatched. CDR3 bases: TGTGCCAGCAGAGAAACTAGCGGGGGAACCTACGAGCAGTACTTC. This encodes CASRETSGGTYEQYF.

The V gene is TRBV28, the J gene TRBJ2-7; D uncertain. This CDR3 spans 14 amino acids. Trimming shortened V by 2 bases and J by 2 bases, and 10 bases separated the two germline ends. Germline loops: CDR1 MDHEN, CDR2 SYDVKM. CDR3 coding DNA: TGTGCCAGCAGTTTACCCGGACGAACCTACGAGCAGTACTTC. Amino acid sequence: CASSLPGRTYEQYF. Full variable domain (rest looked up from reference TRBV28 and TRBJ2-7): DVKVTQSSRYLVKRTGEKVFLECVQDMDHENMFWYRQDPGLGLRLIYFSYDVKMKEKGDIPEGYSVSREKKERFSLILESASTNQTSMYLCASSLPGRTYEQYFGPGTRLTVT.

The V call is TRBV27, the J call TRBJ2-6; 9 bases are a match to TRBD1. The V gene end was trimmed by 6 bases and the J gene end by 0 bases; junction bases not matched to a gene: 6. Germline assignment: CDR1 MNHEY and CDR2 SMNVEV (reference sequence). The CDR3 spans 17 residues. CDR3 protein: CASRTGQGISGANVLTF. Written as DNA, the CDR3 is TGTGCCAGCAGGACGGGACAGGGCATCTCTGGGGCCAACGTCCTGACTTTC.

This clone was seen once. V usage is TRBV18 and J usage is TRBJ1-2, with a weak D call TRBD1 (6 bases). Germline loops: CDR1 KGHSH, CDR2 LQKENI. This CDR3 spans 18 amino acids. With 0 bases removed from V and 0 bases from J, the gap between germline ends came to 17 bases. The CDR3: CASSPPLSRGPPNYGYTF. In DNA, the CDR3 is TGTGCCAGCTCACCACCATTAAGCAGGGGCCCACCTAACTATGGCTACACCTTC.

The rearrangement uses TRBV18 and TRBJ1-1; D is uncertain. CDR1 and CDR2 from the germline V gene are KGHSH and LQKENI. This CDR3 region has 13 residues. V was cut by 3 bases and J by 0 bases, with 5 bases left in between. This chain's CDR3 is CASSPVVNTEAFF. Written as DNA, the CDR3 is TGTGCCAGCTCACCCGTGGTGAACACTGAAGCTTTCTTT.

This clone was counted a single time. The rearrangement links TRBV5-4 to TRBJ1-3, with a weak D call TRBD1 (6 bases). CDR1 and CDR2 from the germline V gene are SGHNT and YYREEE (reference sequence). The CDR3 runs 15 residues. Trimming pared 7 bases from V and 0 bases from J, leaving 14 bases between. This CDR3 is CASSGTSFSGNTIYF. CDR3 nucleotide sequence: TGTGCCAGCTCCGGGACAAGCTTCTCTGGAAACACCATATATTTT.

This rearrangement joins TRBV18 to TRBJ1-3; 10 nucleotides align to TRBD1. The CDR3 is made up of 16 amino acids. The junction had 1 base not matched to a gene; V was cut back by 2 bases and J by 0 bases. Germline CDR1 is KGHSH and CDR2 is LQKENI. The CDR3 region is CASSPGTGDSGNTIYF. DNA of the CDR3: TGTGCCAGCTCACCAGGGACAGGGGACTCTGGAAACACCATATATTTT.

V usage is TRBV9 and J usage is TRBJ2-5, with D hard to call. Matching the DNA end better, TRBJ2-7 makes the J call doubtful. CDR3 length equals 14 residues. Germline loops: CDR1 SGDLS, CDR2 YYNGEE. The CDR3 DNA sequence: TGTGCCAGCAGCGTAGGTATAGGCCCCTACGAGCAGTACTTC. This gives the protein CASSVGIGPYEQYF.

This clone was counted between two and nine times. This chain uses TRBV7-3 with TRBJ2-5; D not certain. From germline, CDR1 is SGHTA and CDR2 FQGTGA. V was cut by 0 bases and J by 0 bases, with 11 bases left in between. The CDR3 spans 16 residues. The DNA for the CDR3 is TGTGCCAGCAGCTTAACGGGCAACTCATACCAAGAGACCCAGTACTTC. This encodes CASSLTGNSYQETQYF.

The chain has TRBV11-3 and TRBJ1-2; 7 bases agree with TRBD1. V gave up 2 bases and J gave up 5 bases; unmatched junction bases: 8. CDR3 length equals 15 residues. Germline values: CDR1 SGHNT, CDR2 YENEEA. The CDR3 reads CASSLPDRPQYGYTF. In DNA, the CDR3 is TGTGCCAGCAGCTTACCGGACAGGCCACAGTATGGCTACACCTTC.

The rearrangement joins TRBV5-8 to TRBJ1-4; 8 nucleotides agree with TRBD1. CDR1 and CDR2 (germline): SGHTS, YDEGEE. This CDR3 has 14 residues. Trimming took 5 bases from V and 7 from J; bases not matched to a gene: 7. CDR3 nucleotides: TGTGCCAGCAGTGGCGGACAGGGCGGTGAAAAACTGTTTTTT. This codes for CASSGGQGGEKLFF.

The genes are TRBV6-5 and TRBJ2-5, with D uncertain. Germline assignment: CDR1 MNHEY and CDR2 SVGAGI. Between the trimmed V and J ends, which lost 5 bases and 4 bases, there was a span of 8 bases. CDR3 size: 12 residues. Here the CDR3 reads CASSLVGETQYF. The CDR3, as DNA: TGTGCCAGCAGTCTAGTGGGAGAGACCCAGTACTTC.

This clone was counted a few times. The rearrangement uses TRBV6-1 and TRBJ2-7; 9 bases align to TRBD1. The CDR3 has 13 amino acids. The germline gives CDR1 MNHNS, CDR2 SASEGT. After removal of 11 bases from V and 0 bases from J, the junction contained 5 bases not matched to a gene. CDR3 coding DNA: TGTGCCGGCCGGGACAGGGTCTCCTACGAGCAGTACTTC. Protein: CAGRDRVSYEQYF.

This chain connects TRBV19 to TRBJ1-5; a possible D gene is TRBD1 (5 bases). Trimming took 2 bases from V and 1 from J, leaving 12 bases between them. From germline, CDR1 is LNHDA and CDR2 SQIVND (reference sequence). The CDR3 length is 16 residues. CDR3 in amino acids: CASSIRQGGSNQPQHF. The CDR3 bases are TGTGCCAGTAGTATAAGGCAGGGCGGGAGCAATCAGCCCCAGCATTTT.

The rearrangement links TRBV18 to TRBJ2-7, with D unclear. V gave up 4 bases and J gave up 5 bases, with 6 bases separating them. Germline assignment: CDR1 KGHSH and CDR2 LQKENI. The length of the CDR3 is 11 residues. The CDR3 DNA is TGTGCCAGCTCACGAACAGACGAGCAGTACTTC. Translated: CASSRTDEQYF.

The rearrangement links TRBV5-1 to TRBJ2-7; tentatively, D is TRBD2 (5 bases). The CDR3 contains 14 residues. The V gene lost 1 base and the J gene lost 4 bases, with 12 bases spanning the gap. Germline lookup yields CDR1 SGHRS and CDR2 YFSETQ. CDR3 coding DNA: TGCGCCAGCAGCTTGATGGTCGGAGGTTACGAGCAGTACTTC. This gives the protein CASSLMVGGYEQYF.

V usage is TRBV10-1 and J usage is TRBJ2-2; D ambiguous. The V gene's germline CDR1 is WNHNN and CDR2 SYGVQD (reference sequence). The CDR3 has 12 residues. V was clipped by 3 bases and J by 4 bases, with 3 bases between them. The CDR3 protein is CASSDPTGELFF. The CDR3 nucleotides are TGCGCCAGCAGTGACCCCACCGGGGAGCTGTTTTTT.